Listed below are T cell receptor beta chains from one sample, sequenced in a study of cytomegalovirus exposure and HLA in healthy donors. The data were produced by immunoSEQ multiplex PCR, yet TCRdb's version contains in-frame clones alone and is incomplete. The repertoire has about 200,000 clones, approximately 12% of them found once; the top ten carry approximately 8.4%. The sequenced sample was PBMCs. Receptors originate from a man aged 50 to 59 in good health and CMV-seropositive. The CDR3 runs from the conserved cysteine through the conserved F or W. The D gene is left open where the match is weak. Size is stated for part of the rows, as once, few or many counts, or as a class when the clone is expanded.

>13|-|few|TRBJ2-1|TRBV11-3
CASSLTEYNEQFF
TGTGCCAGCAGCTTAACAGAGTACAATGAGCAGTTCTTC
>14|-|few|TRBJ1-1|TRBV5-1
CASSQPGRNTEAFF
TGCGCCAGCAGCCAGCCGGGAAGGAACACTGAAGCTTTCTTT
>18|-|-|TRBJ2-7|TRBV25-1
CASSEYRGRGAGGDEQYF
TGTGCCAGCAGTGAATATCGTGGGAGGGGGGCCGGCGGCGACGAGCAGTACTTC
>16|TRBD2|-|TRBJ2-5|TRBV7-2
CASSLADLADKSGQYF
TGTGCCAGCAGCTTAGCGGACCTAGCGGATAAGAGCGGCCAGTACTTC
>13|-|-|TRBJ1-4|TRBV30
CAWSVRRNEKLFF
TGTGCCTGGAGTGTACGGAGAAATGAAAAACTGTTTTTT
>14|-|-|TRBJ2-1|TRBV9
CASSEGLAGNEQFF
TGTGCCAGCAGCGAGGGACTGGCGGGCAATGAGCAGTTCTTC
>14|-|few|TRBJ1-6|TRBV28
CASSFSGYNSPLHF
TGTGCCAGCAGTTTTTCGGGGTATAATTCACCCCTCCACTTT
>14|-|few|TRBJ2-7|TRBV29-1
CSVATGSARYEQYF
TGCAGCGTAGCCACAGGGTCCGCCCGTTACGAGCAGTACTTC
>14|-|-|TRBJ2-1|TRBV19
CASSIGVPGVEQFF
TGTGCCAGTAGTATAGGGGTCCCTGGAGTTGAGCAGTTCTTC
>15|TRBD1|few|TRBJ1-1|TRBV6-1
CASSEAGTGGTEAFF
TGTGCCAGCAGTGAAGCGGGGACAGGGGGCACTGAAGCTTTCTTT
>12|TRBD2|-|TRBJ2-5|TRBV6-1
CAGRDYLETQYF
TGTGCCGGCAGGGACTACTTGGAGACCCAGTACTTC
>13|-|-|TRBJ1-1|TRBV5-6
CASSSLNREEAFF
TGTGCCAGCAGCTCTCTCAACAGGGAGGAAGCTTTCTTT
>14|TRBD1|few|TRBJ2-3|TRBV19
CASTLQGVGDTQYF
TGTGCCAGTACCCTACAGGGGGTAGGAGATACGCAGTATTTT
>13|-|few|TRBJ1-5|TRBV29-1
CSAGGAPNQPQHF
TGCAGCGCCGGAGGGGCTCCTAATCAGCCCCAGCATTTT
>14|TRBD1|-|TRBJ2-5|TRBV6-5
CASSFATGEETQYF
TGTGCCAGCAGTTTTGCGACAGGGGAAGAGACCCAGTACTTC
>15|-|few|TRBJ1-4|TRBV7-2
CASSAQGGSNEKLFF
TGTGCCAGCAGCGCACAGGGTGGGTCTAATGAAAAACTGTTTTTT
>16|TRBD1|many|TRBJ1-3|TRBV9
CASSGITGTGGFTIYF
TGTGCCAGCAGCGGAATAACTGGGACAGGGGGATTCACCATATATTTT
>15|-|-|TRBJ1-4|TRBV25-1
CASTYFGGGNEKLFF
TGTGCCAGCACCTATTTTGGGGGCGGTAATGAAAAACTGTTTTTT
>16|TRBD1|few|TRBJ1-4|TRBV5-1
CASSLRDSRIEEKLFF
TGCGCCAGCAGCCTTAGGGACAGCCGAATAGAGGAAAAACTGTTTTTT
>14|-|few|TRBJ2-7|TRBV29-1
CSVEKSGSSYEQYF
TGCAGCGTTGAGAAGTCAGGTAGCTCCTACGAGCAGTACTTC
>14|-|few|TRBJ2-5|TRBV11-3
CASSLDLLGETQYF
TGTGCCAGCAGCTTAGATCTACTAGGCGAGACCCAGTACTTC
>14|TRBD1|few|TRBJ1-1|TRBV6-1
CASTQDRLNTEAFF
TGTGCCAGCACCCAGGACAGGCTGAACACTGAAGCTTTCTTT
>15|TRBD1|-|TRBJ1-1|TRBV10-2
CASSVKTGVNTEAFF
TGCGCCAGCAGTGTTAAGACAGGGGTGAACACTGAAGCTTTCTTT
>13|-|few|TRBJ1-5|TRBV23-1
CASSQRSNQPQHF
TGCGCCAGCAGTCAACGGAGCAATCAGCCCCAGCATTTT
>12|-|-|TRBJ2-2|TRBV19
CASRTRAGELFF
TGTGCCAGTAGAACGAGGGCCGGGGAGCTGTTTTTT
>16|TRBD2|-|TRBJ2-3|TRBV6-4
CASSEASGLATDTQYF
TGTGCCAGCAGTGAGGCTAGCGGACTCGCCACAGATACGCAGTATTTT
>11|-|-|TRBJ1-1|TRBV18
CASSYRDEAFF
TGTGCCAGCTCATACAGGGACGAAGCTTTCTTT
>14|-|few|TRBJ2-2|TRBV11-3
CASSPAGVTGELFF
TGTGCCAGCAGCCCCGCCGGGGTGACCGGGGAGCTGTTTTTT
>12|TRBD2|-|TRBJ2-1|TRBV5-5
CASSSGLATLFF
TGTGCCAGCAGCTCCGGACTAGCAACTCTGTTCTTC
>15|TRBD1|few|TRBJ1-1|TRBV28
CASAGPGTANTEAFF
TGTGCCAGCGCAGGGCCCGGGACAGCGAACACTGAAGCTTTCTTT
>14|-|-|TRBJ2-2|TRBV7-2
CASSLEAWAGELFF
TGTGCCAGCAGCTTAGAGGCTTGGGCGGGGGAGCTGTTTTTT
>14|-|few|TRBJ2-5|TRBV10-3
CAISFRGLGETQYF
TGTGCCATCAGCTTCCGGGGACTTGGGGAGACCCAGTACTTC
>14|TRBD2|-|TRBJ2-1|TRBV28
CASTSGGAYNEQFF
TGTGCCAGCACTTCGGGGGGGGCCTACAATGAGCAGTTCTTC
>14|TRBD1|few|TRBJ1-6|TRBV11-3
CASSLDRGNSPLHF
TGTGCCAGCAGCTTAGACAGGGGGAATTCACCCCTCCACTTT